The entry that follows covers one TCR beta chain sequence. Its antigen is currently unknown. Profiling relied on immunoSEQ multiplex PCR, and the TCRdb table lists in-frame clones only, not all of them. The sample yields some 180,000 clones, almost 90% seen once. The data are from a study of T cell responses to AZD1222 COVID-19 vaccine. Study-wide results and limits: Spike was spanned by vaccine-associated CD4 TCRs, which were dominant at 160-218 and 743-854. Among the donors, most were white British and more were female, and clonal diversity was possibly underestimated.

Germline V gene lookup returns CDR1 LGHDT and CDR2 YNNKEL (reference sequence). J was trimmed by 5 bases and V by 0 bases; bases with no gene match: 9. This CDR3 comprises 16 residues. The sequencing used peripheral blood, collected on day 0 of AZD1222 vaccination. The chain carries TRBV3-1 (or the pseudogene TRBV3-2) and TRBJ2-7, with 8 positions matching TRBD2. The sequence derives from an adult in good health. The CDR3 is CASSQDRGGRVHEQYF. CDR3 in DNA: TGTGCCAGCAGCCAAGATCGGGGGGGGCGAGTCCACGAGCAGTACTTC.